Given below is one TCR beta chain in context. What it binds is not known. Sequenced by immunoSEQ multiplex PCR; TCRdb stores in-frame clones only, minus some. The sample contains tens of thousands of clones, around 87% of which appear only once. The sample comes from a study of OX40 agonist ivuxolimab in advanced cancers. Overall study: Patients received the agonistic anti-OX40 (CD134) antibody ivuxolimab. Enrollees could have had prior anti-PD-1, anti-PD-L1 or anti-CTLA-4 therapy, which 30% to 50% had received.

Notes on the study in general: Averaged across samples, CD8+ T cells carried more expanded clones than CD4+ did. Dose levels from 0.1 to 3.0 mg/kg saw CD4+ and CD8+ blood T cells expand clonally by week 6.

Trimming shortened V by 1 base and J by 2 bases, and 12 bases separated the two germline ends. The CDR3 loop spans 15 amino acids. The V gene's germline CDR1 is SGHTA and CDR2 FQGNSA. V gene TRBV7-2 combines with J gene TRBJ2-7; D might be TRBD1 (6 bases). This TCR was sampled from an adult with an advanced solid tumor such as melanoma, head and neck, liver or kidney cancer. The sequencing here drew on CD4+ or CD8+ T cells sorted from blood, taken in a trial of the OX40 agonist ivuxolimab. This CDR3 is CASSLGYRVTYEQYF. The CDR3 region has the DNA TGTGCCAGCAGCTTAGGGTACAGGGTTACCTACGAGCAGTACTTC.